The present TCR beta chain was sequenced within a study of CD8 T cells in ankylosing spondylitis. MiXCR, run by TCRdb on the 5' RACE reads, gives a single entry per CDR3 protein. The data hold some 140,000 distinct CDR3 sequences, with 11% observed a single time. The CDR3 has 16 amino acids. Germline V gives CDR1 SEHNR, CDR2 FQNEAQ (reference sequence). V shed 1 base and J shed 2 bases, with 12 bases lying between them. General study points: Seven to nine highly homologous variants made up a TCR beta motif, and this motif appeared characteristic of ankylosing spondylitis blood. Reactive arthritis synovial fluid and blood previously showed some of these motif variants. Disease-associated clones were CD8+ and fairly uncommon in peripheral blood.

This clonotype has ten or more counts. Its antigen is undetermined. The TCR comes from a female donor with ankylosing spondylitis or in good health (not recorded which). Sample: blood, either unsorted or a sorted T cell fraction (not recorded which). This sequence joins TRBV7-9 and TRBJ1-5, with TRBD1 as a possible D gene (5 bases). The CDR3 DNA reads TGTGCCAGCAGCTTAGGCCAGGGTAGTGGCAATCAGCCCCAGCATTTT. Translating gives CASSLGQGSGNQPQHF.